This TCR beta chain was sequenced for a study of T cell responses to AZD1222 COVID-19 vaccine. Germline V CDR1 and CDR2: MRHNA, SNTAGT. Trimming at V came to 0 bases and at J to 2 bases, leaving 8 bases not matched to a gene. The CDR3 has 18 residues. The assay was immunoSEQ multiplex PCR, and TCRdb's table has in-frame clones only and misses some. In the table there are 210,000 or so clones, about 94% of which are singletons. This TCR was sampled from an adult who received the MenACWY meningococcal vaccine as a control. The chain employs TRBV6-4 and TRBJ2-1, with TRBD2 identical over 9 bases. The sequencing used peripheral blood, collected 28 days after the second dose of the MenACWY control vaccine. The DNA of the CDR3 is TGTGCCAGCAGTGACTCGCGGGGGGCTAGCGGGGCCTACAATGAGCAGTTCTTC. Its protein product is CASSDSRGASGAYNEQFF.